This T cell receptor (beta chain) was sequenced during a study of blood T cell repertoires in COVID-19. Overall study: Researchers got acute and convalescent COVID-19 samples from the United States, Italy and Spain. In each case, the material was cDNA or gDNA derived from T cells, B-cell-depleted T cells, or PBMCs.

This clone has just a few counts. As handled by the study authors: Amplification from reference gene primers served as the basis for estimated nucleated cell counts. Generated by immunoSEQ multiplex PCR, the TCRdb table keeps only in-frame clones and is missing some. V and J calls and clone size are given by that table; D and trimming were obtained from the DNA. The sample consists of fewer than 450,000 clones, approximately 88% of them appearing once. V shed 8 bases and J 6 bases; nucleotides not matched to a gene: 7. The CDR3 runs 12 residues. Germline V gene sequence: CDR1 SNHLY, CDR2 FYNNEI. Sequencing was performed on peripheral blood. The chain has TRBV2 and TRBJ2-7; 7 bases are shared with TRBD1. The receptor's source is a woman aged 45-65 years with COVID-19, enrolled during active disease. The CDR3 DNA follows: TGTGCCAGCGCTTCGACAGGGCGCGAGCAGTACTTC. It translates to CASASTGREQYF.